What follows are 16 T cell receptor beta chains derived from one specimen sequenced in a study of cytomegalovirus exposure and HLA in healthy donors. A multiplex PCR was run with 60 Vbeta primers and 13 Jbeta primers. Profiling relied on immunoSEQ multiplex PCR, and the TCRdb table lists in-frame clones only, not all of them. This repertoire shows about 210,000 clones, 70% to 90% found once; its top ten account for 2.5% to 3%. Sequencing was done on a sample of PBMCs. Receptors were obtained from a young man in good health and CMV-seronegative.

CDR3 sequence reads: CASSFDRVSYEQYF. For the CDR3, the DNA is TGTGCCAGCAGTTTCGACAGGGTCTCCTACGAGCAGTACTTC. The gene calls are TRBV27 and TRBJ2-7; the match to TRBD1 covers 7 bases. Germline-derived CDR1 and CDR2 are MNHEY and SMNVEV (reference sequence). This CDR3 contains 14 residues. J lost 0 bases, V lost 3 bases, and 2 bases had no gene match.

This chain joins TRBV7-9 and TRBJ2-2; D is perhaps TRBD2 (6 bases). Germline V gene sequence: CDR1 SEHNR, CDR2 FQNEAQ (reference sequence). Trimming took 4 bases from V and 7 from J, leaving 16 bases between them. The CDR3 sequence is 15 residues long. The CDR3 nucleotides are TGTGCCAGCAGCTATCGGGCGGGACGGGACGGGGAGCTGTTTTTT. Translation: CASSYRAGRDGELFF.

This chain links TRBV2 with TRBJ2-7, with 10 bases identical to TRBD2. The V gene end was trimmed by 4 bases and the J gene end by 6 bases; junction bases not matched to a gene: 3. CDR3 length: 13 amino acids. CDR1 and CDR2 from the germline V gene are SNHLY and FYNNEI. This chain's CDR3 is CASSGTSGLEQYF. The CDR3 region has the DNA TGTGCCAGCAGTGGGACTAGCGGTCTCGAGCAGTACTTC.

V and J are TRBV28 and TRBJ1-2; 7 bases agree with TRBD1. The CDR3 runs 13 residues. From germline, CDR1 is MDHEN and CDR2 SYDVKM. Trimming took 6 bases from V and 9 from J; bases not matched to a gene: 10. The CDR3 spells CASRPQGEMSYTF. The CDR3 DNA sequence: TGTGCCAGCAGGCCCCAGGGGGAGATGAGCTACACCTTC.

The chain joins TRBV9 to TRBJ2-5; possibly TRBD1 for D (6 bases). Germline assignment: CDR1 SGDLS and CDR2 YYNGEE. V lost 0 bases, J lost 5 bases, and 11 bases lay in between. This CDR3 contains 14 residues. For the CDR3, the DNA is TGTGCCAGCAGCGTAGTAGGACAGTGGGAGACCCAGTACTTC. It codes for CASSVVGQWETQYF.

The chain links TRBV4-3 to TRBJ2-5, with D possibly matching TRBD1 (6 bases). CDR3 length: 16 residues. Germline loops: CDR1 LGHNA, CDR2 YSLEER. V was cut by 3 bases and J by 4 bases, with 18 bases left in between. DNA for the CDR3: TGCGCCAGCAGCCAGGAAACGACAGGTTGGGGAGAGACCCAGTACTTC. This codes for CASSQETTGWGETQYF.

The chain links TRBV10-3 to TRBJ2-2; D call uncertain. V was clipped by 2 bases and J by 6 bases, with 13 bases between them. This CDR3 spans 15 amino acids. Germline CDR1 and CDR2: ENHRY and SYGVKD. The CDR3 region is CAISEPSPVAGELFF. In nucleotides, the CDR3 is TGTGCCATCAGTGAGCCTTCTCCGGTTGCCGGGGAGCTGTTTTTT.

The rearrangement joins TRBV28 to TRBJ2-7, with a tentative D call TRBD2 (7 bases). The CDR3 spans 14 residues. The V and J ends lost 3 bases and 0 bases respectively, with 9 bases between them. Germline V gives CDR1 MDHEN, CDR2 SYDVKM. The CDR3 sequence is CASSFAGASYEQYF. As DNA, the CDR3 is TGTGCCAGCAGTTTTGCGGGGGCCTCCTACGAGCAGTACTTC.

The CDR3 spells CASTLGQGVRGEQYF. The CDR3 DNA follows: TGTGCCAGCACCCTGGGACAGGGGGTACGCGGCGAGCAGTACTTC. The chain carries TRBV5-5 and TRBJ2-7; TRBD1 matches 11 bases. V shed 6 bases, J shed 6 bases, and the junction held 11 bases outside the gene matches. This CDR3 is built from 15 residues. The germline V gene encodes CDR1 SGHKS and CDR2 YYEKEE (reference sequence).

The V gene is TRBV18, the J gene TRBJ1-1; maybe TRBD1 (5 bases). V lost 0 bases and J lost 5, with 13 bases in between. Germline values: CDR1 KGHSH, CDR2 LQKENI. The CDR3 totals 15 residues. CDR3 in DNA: TGTGCCAGCTCACCACCATTCAGGGATGGGACTGAAGCTTTCTTT. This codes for CASSPPFRDGTEAFF.

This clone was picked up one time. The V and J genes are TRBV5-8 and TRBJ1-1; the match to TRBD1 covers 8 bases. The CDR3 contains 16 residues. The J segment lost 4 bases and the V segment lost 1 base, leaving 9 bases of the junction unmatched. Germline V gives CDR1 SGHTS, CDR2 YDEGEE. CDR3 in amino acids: CASSLYEGQGGTEAFF. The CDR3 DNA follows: TGTGCCAGCAGCTTGTATGAAGGACAGGGAGGCACTGAAGCTTTCTTT.

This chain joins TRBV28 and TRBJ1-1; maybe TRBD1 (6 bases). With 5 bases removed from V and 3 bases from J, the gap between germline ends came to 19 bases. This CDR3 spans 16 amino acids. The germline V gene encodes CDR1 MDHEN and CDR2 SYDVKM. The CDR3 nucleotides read TGTGCCAGCAGTCCTCGAGTGGGGGCGCGGGACACTGAAGCTTTCTTT. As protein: CASSPRVGARDTEAFF.

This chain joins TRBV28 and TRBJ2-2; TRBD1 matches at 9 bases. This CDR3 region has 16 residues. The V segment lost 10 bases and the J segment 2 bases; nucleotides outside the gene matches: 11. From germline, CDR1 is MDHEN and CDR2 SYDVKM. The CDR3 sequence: CATWDRARENTGELFF. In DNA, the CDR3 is TGTGCCACCTGGGACAGGGCTAGGGAAAACACCGGGGAGCTGTTTTTT. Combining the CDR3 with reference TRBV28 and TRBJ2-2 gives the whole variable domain DVKVTQSSRYLVKRTGEKVFLECVQDMDHENMFWYRQDPGLGLRLIYFSYDVKMKEKGDIPEGYSVSREKKERFSLILESASTNQTSMYLCATWDRARENTGELFFGEGSRLTVL.

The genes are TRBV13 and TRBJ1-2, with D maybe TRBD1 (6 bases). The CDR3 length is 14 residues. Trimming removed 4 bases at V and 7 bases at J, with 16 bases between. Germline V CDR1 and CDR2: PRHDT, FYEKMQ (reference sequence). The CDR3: CASSYNRGASGYTF. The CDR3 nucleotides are TGTGCCAGCAGCTACAACCGGGGGGCGTCTGGCTACACCTTC.

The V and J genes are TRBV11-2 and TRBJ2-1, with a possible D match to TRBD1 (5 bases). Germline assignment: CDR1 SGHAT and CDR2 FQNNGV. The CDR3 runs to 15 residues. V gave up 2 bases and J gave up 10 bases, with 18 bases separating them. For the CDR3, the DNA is TGTGCCAGCAGCTTAAGGGTAAGGGGAATCTGGGAGCAGTTCTTC. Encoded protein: CASSLRVRGIWEQFF. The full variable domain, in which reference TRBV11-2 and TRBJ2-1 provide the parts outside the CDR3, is EAGVAQSPRYKIIEKRQSVAFWCNPISGHATLYWYQQILGQGPKLLIQFQNNGVVDDSQLPKDRFSAERLKGVDSTLKIQPAKLEDSAVYLCASSLRVRGIWEQFFGPGTRLTVL.

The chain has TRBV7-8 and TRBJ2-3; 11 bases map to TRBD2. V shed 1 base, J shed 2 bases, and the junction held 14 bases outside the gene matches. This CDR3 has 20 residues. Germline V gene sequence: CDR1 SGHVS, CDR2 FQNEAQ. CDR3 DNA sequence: TGTGCCAGCAGCTTAGGTCTAGCGGGGGGCCTCCCTCTACCCACAGATACGCAGTATTTT. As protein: CASSLGLAGGLPLPTDTQYF.